This T cell receptor (beta chain) derives from a study of OX40 agonist ivuxolimab in advanced cancers. Study-wide background: From about 23 to 85 years was the age range, with a mean of approximately 63 years, and nearly 85% were male. Study observations and caveats: CD8+ T cells showed, on average, more clonal expansion than CD4+ cells. The investigators did not determine what antigen specificity the expanded peripheral T cells had.

Data came from immunoSEQ multiplex PCR; TCRdb stores just in-frame clones and leaves some out. Of 55,000 to 70,000 clones detected, roughly 84% appear once; the ten largest clones hold 1.4%. A word on this clone: Its antigen remains unidentified.

The germline CDR1 and CDR2 sequences are KGHSH and LQKENI. V lost 4 bases to trimming and J lost 7 bases, with 14 bases between them. The length of the CDR3 is 13 residues. The sequence derives from an adult with an advanced solid tumor such as melanoma, head and neck, liver or kidney cancer. The rearrangement links TRBV18 to TRBJ2-7, with D perhaps assigned TRBD1 or TRBD2 (7 bases each). The sample was CD4+ or CD8+ T cells sorted from blood, taken in a trial of the OX40 agonist ivuxolimab. CDR3 in amino acids: CASSLGTAGEQYF. In DNA form, the CDR3 reads TGTGCCAGCTCACTTGGGACAGCGGGAGAGCAGTACTTC.